The 12 T cell receptor beta chains below were found in one sample sequenced in a study of human T cells and chemical hapten exposure. Time point noted: pre-sensitization, week 0. The treatment: therapeutic diphenylcyclopropenone sensitization with weekly scalp DPC. TCRdb recomputed calls from the RACE reads with MiXCR, one row per CDR3 protein. The profile covers 200,000 to 300,000 distinct CDR3 sequences, with approximately 8.4% appearing a single time and over 2% taken by the ten largest. The source material was whole blood, sampled in connection with sensitization to the hapten diphenylcyclopropenone (DPC). The source of these receptors is a woman aged 40 to 55 with alopecia areata. Some clones in this sample may be carry-over from other donors' samples.

This clonotype was seen more than once but under ten times. The rearrangement joins TRBV12-2 to TRBJ2-3; TRBD2, the table's D call, lacks a check against the DNA. TRBV12-2 is listed as a pseudogene. The length of the CDR3 is 17 residues. CDR3 loop: CASRLARTSGRMDTQYF. CDR3 coding DNA: TGTGCAAGTCGCTTAGCGAGGACTAGCGGGAGGATGGATACGCAGTATTTT.

The V and J genes are TRBV29-1 and TRBJ2-3; possibly TRBD2 for D (7 bases). Germline lookup yields CDR1 SQVTM and CDR2 ANQGSEA. The V gene lost 7 bases and the J gene lost 4 bases, with 18 bases spanning the gap. The CDR3 runs 14 residues. CDR3 residues: CSAEGGPQADTQYF. In DNA form, the CDR3 reads TGCAGCGCTGAGGGGGGGCCCCAGGCAGATACGCAGTATTTT.

This clonotype was picked up many times. The CDR3 coding sequence is TGTGCCAGCAGCTTAATACTGGACCAAGAGACCCAGTACTTC. Protein sequence: CASSLILDQETQYF. V gene TRBV7-9 combines with J gene TRBJ2-5, with D uncertain. Germline lookup yields CDR1 SEHNR and CDR2 FQNEAQ (reference sequence). V lost 2 bases and J 0 bases, leaving 7 bases between the germline ends. The CDR3 has 14 residues.

V usage is TRBV9 and J usage is TRBJ2-5; possibly TRBD1 or TRBD2 for D (5 bases each). Trimming cost V 4 bases and J 3 bases, with 10 bases left between them. The CDR3 consists of 13 residues. The germline CDR1 and CDR2 sequences are SGDLS and YYNGEE. CDR3 protein: CASSRDAEETQYF. The CDR3 DNA is TGTGCCAGCAGCCGGGACGCTGAAGAGACCCAGTACTTC.

This clonotype showed up just a few times. The junction shows a germline mismatch at one end, possibly a read error. This rearrangement joins TRBV29-1 to TRBJ1-3; possible D gene TRBD1, 5 bases. Per germline, CDR1 SQVTM and CDR2 ANQGSEA. The CDR3 has 13 residues. CDR3 DNA sequence: TGCACCGTTCACGGACAACCTGGAAACACCATATATTTT. Residues: CTVHGQPGNTIYF.

This clonotype was counted only a few times. The chain links TRBV6-2 or TRBV6-3 to TRBJ2-2; TRBD2 matches at 7 bases. The CDR3 length is 16 residues. Looked up from germline, CDR1 is MNHEY and CDR2 is SVGEGT. V was pared by 8 bases and J by 2 bases, with 11 bases of the junction left unmatched. As DNA, the CDR3 is TGTGCCAGCGCCGTCCCGGCGGGAGTTAACACCGGGGAGCTGTTTTTT. It is translated as CASAVPAGVNTGELFF.

This clonotype was seen a handful of times. The J gene is TRBJ1-1, the V gene TRBV12-3 or TRBV12-4; D gene unclear. The CDR3 runs 12 residues. V was clipped by 5 bases and J by 9 bases, with 13 bases between them. CDR3 in DNA: TGTGCCAGCAGTATAGAAGGTCGCAAAGCTTTCTTT. As protein: CASSIEGRKAFF.

This chain links TRBV7-9 with TRBJ1-3, with D possibly matching TRBD1 (6 bases). There are 17 residues in the CDR3. V was pared by 2 bases and J by 0 bases, with 14 bases between. From germline, CDR1 is SEHNR and CDR2 FQNEAQ (reference sequence). CDR3 DNA: TGTGCCAGCAGCTTACTAGGGGGGTCGTACTCTGGAAACACCATATATTTT. Translated: CASSLLGGSYSGNTIYF.

This clonotype has a handful of counts. The chain uses TRBV27 and TRBJ2-7; D gene uncertain. The CDR3 runs to 14 residues. Per germline, CDR1 MNHEY and CDR2 SMNVEV (reference sequence). The germline V and J ends were trimmed by 2 bases and 3 bases, with 11 bases remaining between them. CDR3 bases: TGTGCCAGCAGTTTAAAGGGCACTCGCTACGAGCAGTACTTC. Translating gives CASSLKGTRYEQYF.

This clonotype was observed at least ten times. The rearrangement uses TRBV4-2 and TRBJ2-3; tentative D call: TRBD2 (6 bases). Germline V gene sequence: CDR1 LGHNA, CDR2 YNFKEQ. Trimming removed 0 bases from V and 2 bases from J, with 12 bases in between. This CDR3 spans 16 amino acids. The CDR3 sequence: CASSQDPGAATDTQYF. CDR3 DNA sequence: TGTGCCAGCAGCCAAGATCCGGGAGCCGCCACAGATACGCAGTATTTT.

Remarks on this clonotype: An end of the junction differs from the germline gene, which may be a read error. The rearrangement joins TRBV11-3 to TRBJ2-7; D remains ambiguous. Germline CDR1 SGHNT, CDR2 YENEEA. The CDR3 totals 13 residues. This CDR3 reads CASSLDLTYGQYF. The DNA of the CDR3 is TGTGCCAGCAGCTTAGATCTGACGTACGGGCAGTACTTC.

This clonotype was observed at least ten times. The rearrangement links TRBV6-5 to TRBJ2-1; no clear D gene. Trimming stripped 5 bases from V and 3 bases from J, with 11 bases between. Germline-derived CDR1 and CDR2 are MNHEY and SVGAGI. The CDR3 consists of 14 residues. For the CDR3, the DNA is TGTGCCAGCAGTGTTACGTCGTTCTACAATGAGCAGTTCTTC. Translated: CASSVTSFYNEQFF.